The 8 T cell receptor beta chains in this list originate from one sample, sequenced in a study of shared clonotypes between healthy human individuals. Measured with immunoSEQ multiplex PCR; TCRdb has only the in-frame clones, and not every one. Among millions of clones listed, roughly 96% were seen once. Sequencing was done on a sample of naive CD4+ T cells sorted from blood. Subset meaning: CD45RA+ positively selected. These receptors came from a man aged 18 to 30 in good health.

The J gene is TRBJ2-6, the V gene TRBV28, with 8 bases matching TRBD1. The CDR3 loop spans 19 amino acids. Germline V CDR1 and CDR2: MDHEN, SYDVKM. V lost 6 bases to trimming and J lost 0 bases; unmatched junction nucleotides: 13. CDR3 DNA: TGTGCCAGCAGCCGCCTGGCCGGACAGGGAGTCTCTGGGGCCAACGTCCTGACTTTC. This translates into CASSRLAGQGVSGANVLTF.

The chain uses TRBV6-4 and TRBJ1-2; 8 bases fit TRBD1. Germline CDR1 MRHNA, CDR2 SNTAGT. J lost 9 bases, V lost 4 bases, and 10 bases had no gene match. The CDR3 extends over 14 amino acids. The CDR3 bases are TGTGCCAGCAGTGCCACCGGACAGGGAACAAGCTACACCTTC. Amino acids: CASSATGQGTSYTF.

The V gene is TRBV2, the J gene TRBJ2-7, with TRBD1 matching over 8 bases. Looked up from germline, CDR1 is SNHLY and CDR2 is FYNNEI. J gave up 12 bases and V 5 bases, and 6 bases lay outside the gene matches. There are 11 residues in the CDR3. In DNA, the CDR3 is TGTGCCAGCAGTCAACAGGGGGTTTCGTACTTC. Amino acid sequence: CASSQQGVSYF.

The genes are TRBV18 and TRBJ1-1; unclear D gene. CDR1 and CDR2 from the germline V gene are KGHSH and LQKENI. The CDR3 loop spans 16 amino acids. The ends were cut back, 3 bases at V and 1 base at J, with 15 bases in the middle. The CDR3 is CASSPSYSSSNTEAFF. For the CDR3, the DNA is TGTGCCAGCTCACCTTCCTACAGCAGCTCGAACACTGAAGCTTTCTTT.

This clone was recorded only once. This rearrangement joins TRBV19 to TRBJ1-1; D might be TRBD1 (6 bases). Trimming left V 7 bases short and J 5 bases short, with 20 bases between. Germline assignment: CDR1 LNHDA and CDR2 SQIVND (reference sequence). CDR3 length: 15 residues. The CDR3 nucleotides are TGTGCCAGTAACCTTGGACAGCTAGGGGGGACTGAAGCTTTCTTT. Its protein product is CASNLGQLGGTEAFF. The whole variable domain, remainder taken from reference TRBV19 and TRBJ1-1, is DGGITQSPKYLFRKEGQNVTLSCEQNLNHDAMYWYRQDPGQGLRLIYYSQIVNDFQKGDIAEGYSVSREKKESFPLTVTSAQKNPTAFYLCASNLGQLGGTEAFFGQGTRLTVV.

This chain uses TRBV7-2 with TRBJ2-1; no clear D. Trimming removed 1 base from V and 1 base from J, with 17 bases in between. CDR3 length: 18 residues. CDR1 SGHTA and CDR2 FQGNSA come from the germline V gene. CDR3 protein: CASSLVNLLIGSYNEQFF. Here the CDR3 DNA reads TGTGCCAGCAGCTTAGTGAATCTCCTAATAGGATCCTACAATGAGCAGTTCTTC. Drawing the rest from reference TRBV7-2 and TRBJ2-1, the complete variable domain is GAGVSQSPSNKVTEKGKDVELRCDPISGHTALYWYRQSLGQGLEFLIYFQGNSAPDKSGLPSDRFSAERTGGSVSTLTIQRTQQEDSAVYLCASSLVNLLIGSYNEQFFGPGTRLTVL.

This chain links TRBV30 with TRBJ1-1; D perhaps matches TRBD1 (5 bases). The V gene lost 0 bases and the J gene lost 7 bases, with 24 bases spanning the gap. The CDR3 has 17 residues. CDR1 and CDR2 from the germline V gene are GTSNPN and SVGIG (reference sequence). CDR3 nucleotide sequence: TGTGCCTGGAGTGTATTTGTCGTTTGGGGGGGTAAAGGTGAAGCTTTCTTT. This sequence encodes CAWSVFVVWGGKGEAFF.

The chain uses TRBV23-1 and TRBJ1-1; tentatively, D is TRBD1 (6 bases). TRBV23-1 is noted as an ORF with a role that remains uncertain. CDR3 length equals 15 residues. Trimming left V 4 bases short and J 0 bases short, with 12 bases between. In DNA form, the CDR3 reads TGCGCCAGCAGTCTTTACAGGGAGGTGAACACTGAAGCTTTCTTT. Protein product: CASSLYREVNTEAFF.